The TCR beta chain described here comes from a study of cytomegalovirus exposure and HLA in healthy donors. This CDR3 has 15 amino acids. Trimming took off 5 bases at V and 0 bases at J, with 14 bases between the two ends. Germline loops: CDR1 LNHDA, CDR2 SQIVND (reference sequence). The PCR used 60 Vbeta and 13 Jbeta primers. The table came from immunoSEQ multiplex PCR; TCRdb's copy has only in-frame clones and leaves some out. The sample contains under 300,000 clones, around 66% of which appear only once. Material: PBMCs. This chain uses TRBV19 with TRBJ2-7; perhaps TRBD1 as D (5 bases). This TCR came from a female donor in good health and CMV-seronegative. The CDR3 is CASSRPGKNSYEQYF. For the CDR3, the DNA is TGTGCCAGTAGTCGCCCAGGGAAGAACTCCTACGAGCAGTACTTC.